This is a list of T cell receptor beta chains from one sample in a study of cytomegalovirus exposure and HLA in healthy donors. Data came from immunoSEQ multiplex PCR; TCRdb stores just in-frame clones and leaves some out. The sample carries about 150,000 clones, 60% to 85% recorded once. Sequenced input: PBMCs. The receptors shown here come from a man aged 35 to 55 in good health and CMV-seronegative. Each CDR3 is given without its conserved first and last residue. Clone size is shown for a subset of rows, as once, few, many or a class of expanded clone.

>TRBV7-9|.|TRBJ2-7
ASSLAGEGSYEQY
>TRBV7-7|.|TRBJ2-1
ASSLGGGSHNEQF
>TRBV25-1|.|TRBJ2-5
ASSALEGLETQY
>TRBV6-5|.|TRBJ1-1
ASSLDSNTEAF
>TRBV2|few|TRBJ2-5
ASSEAGGGAQETQY
>TRBV11-2|few|TRBJ2-3
ASSLGGGTDTQY
>TRBV28|.|TRBJ2-5
ASSFASGVQETQY
>TRBV5-6|few|TRBJ2-3
ASSFRQVLGWADTQY
>TRBV7-9|.|TRBJ1-2
SSSSGLAYGYT
>TRBV19|.|TRBJ2-1
ASSIVAGPGNEQF
>TRBV5-1|.|TRBJ1-1
ASSPLSTGRNTEAF
>TRBV10-1|.|TRBJ2-7
ASSSGSYEQY
>TRBV7-9|.|TRBJ1-4
ASSPPTEDEKLF
>TRBV11-2|few|TRBJ2-2
ASSLVSPGELF
>TRBV2|.|TRBJ2-3
ASSPRVSAGWADTQY
>TRBV7-3|few|TRBJ1-5
ASSLGGHGQPQH
>TRBV27|.|TRBJ2-7
ASSPGTSYYEQY
>TRBV19|.|TRBJ1-3
ASSPRRSSSGNTIY
>TRBV5-1|.|TRBJ2-3
ASSHQGRKVTDTQY
>TRBV18|.|TRBJ1-5
ASSPSRFGQPQH
>TRBV11-2|.|TRBJ1-1
ASSLGRTEAF
>TRBV19|.|TRBJ2-3
ASSISLTDTQY
>TRBV5-5|.|TRBJ2-7
ASSLNRVSYEQY
>TRBV29-1|.|TRBJ2-3
SVTGLPGADTQY
>TRBV4-1|.|TRBJ2-7
ASSERRQGDYEQY
>TRBV5-1|.|TRBJ2-5
ASSLPWARLETQY
>TRBV28|once|TRBJ2-5
ASSPVTTSGGVETQY
>TRBV9|.|TRBJ1-1
ASSPRQGMNTEAF
>TRBV5-6|few|TRBJ2-2
ASSLPSTGFVYGELF
>TRBV25-1|.|TRBJ2-1
ASSGVYNEQF
>TRBV11-2|.|TRBJ2-4
ASRQLTGQGAQAKNIQY
>TRBV4-1|.|TRBJ1-6
ASSQETDPVGQAYNSPLH
>TRBV5-1|.|TRBJ2-2
ASSLTSGRGELF
>TRBV9|once|TRBJ2-1
ASSDSNEQF
>TRBV11-2|few|TRBJ2-7
ASSREDRGFEQY
>TRBV4-1|.|TRBJ2-1
ASSQDASGRYNEQF
>TRBV11-3|.|TRBJ2-2
ASSLRWGTGSPGELF
>TRBV25-1|few|TRBJ2-6
ASSETSGLFSGANVLT
>TRBV18|.|TRBJ2-3
ASSPRPGGQYTDTQY
>TRBV28|.|.
ASSLIAGDENEQY
>TRBV30|once|TRBJ2-1
AWSATSGRYNEQF
>TRBV29-1|.|TRBJ1-4
SVKPADTANEKLF
>TRBV5-1|.|TRBJ2-1
ASSLLAGGVNEQF
>TRBV18|.|TRBJ2-1
ASSLIPVGVSSYNEQF
>TRBV11-2|.|TRBJ1-1
ASSLDGTGLAEAF
>TRBV5-4|.|TRBJ2-7
ASSFTGTYEQY
>TRBV6-6|.|TRBJ1-3
ASSRTGFGNTIY
>TRBV7-8|.|TRBJ2-7
ASSPIGQGYEQY
>TRBV7-6|once|TRBJ2-3
ASSPVATSGRPDTQY
>TRBV6-5|.|TRBJ2-7
ASSYSQGSYEQY
>TRBV28|.|TRBJ2-7
ASSLGEAGQGGYEQY
>TRBV2|.|TRBJ1-2
AQGGANGYT
>TRBV28|.|TRBJ2-5
ASSSPVVQGETQY
>TRBV27|.|TRBJ2-1
ASGRGDEQF
>TRBV28|.|TRBJ2-1
ASLGLAHEQF
>TRBV27|.|TRBJ2-1
ASSLAFREYEQF
>TRBV2|.|TRBJ2-2
ASIPGLNVGELF
>TRBV6-1|.|TRBJ2-6
ASSGGTGLSGANVLT
>TRBV7-6|.|TRBJ1-5
ASSLGSGFGQPQH